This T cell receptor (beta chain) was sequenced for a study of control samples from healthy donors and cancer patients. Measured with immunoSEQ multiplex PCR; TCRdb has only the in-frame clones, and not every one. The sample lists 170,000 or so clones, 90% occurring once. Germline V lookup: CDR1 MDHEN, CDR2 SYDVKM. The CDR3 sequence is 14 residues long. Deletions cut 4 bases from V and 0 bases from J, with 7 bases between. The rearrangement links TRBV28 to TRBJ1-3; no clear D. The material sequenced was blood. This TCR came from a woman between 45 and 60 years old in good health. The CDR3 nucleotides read TGTGCCAGCAGTTCCCCGGGCTCTGGAAACACCATATATTTT. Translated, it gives CASSSPGSGNTIYF.